One and the same sample provided the 26 T cell receptor beta chains below, sequenced in a study of blood T cell repertoires in COVID-19. The data were produced by immunoSEQ multiplex PCR, yet TCRdb's version contains in-frame clones alone and is incomplete. Among roughly 300,000 clones listed, 86% were seen once. Material for sequencing was PBMCs or T cells enriched from blood (not recorded which). These receptors all come from a man aged 30 to 39 who had recovered from COVID-19.

The chain carries TRBV7-2 and TRBJ2-1; TRBD2 is a possible D gene (6 bases). Germline V gene sequence: CDR1 SGHTA, CDR2 FQGNSA. V lost 6 bases to trimming and J lost 7 bases, with 22 bases between them. The CDR3 loop spans 16 amino acids. The CDR3 loop is CASRRWDERAGNEQFF. DNA for the CDR3: TGTGCCAGCAGGCGGTGGGATGAGCGGGCCGGGAATGAGCAGTTCTTC.

The rearrangement uses TRBV13 and TRBJ1-4; maybe TRBD1 (5 bases). V gave up 0 bases and J gave up 1 base, with 12 bases separating them. This CDR3 is 17 amino acids long. The germline CDR1 and CDR2 sequences are PRHDT and FYEKMQ (reference sequence). CDR3 nucleotides: TGTGCCAGCAGCTTAGGCGGCAGGGCGCTAACTAATGAAAAACTGTTTTTT. As protein: CASSLGGRALTNEKLFF.

Points on this clone: This sample includes further DNA sequences coding for the same CDR3. V is TRBV18 and J is TRBJ2-7; D is possibly TRBD2 (7 bases). V dropped 6 bases and J dropped 2 bases, with 14 bases sitting between them. Germline V CDR1 and CDR2: KGHSH, LQKENI. The CDR3 totals 14 residues. In DNA form, the CDR3 reads TGTGCCAGCTCCTCCGGGGGGCTCCCCTACGAGCAGTACTTC. Protein product: CASSSGGLPYEQYF.

This clone was seen once. This chain uses TRBV7-2 with TRBJ1-5; no firm D call. Looked up from germline, CDR1 is SGHTA and CDR2 is FQGNSA. The CDR3 spans 13 residues. The V end lost 6 bases, the J end lost 7 bases, and 13 bases lay between the germline ends. In DNA, the CDR3 is TGTGCCAGCAGTCCTTCCCCGGGGCAGCCCCAGCATTTT. It encodes CASSPSPGQPQHF.

CDR3 sequence (DNA): TGTGCCAGCAGCCCTATCAGCACTGGAGGGTATGAAAAACTGTTTTTT. Translating gives CASSPISTGGYEKLFF. The rearrangement joins TRBV6-2 or TRBV6-3 to TRBJ1-4; no firm D call. The V end was cut by 6 bases, the J end by 6 bases, with 20 bases between. CDR3 size: 16 residues. CDR1 MNHEY and CDR2 SVGEGT come from the germline V gene.

CDR3 protein: CASSVWGTSGSLGFYEQYF. Here the CDR3 DNA reads TGTGCCAGCAGCGTCTGGGGGACTAGCGGGAGCCTCGGATTTTACGAGCAGTACTTC. V and J are TRBV5-8 and TRBJ2-7; TRBD2 agrees at 14 bases. The length of the CDR3 is 19 residues. V lost 4 bases and J lost 4; bases outside the gene matches: 16. Germline CDR1 and CDR2: SGHTS and YDEGEE.

V is TRBV29-1 and J is TRBJ2-7; 9 positions agree with TRBD1. The CDR3 consists of 14 residues. CDR1 and CDR2 (germline): SQVTM, ANQGSEA. The V and J ends lost 6 bases and 0 bases, in that order; junction bases with no gene match: 6. The CDR3 DNA reads TGCAGCGTGGGGGGACAGGGAGCCTCCTACGAGCAGTACTTC. This encodes CSVGGQGASYEQYF.

The chain is built from TRBV7-6 and TRBJ1-5; TRBD1 might be the D (6 bases). The germline V and J ends were trimmed by 5 bases and 7 bases, with 9 bases remaining between them. CDR1 SGHVS and CDR2 FNYEAQ come from the germline V gene. The CDR3 is made up of 12 amino acids. Here the CDR3 reads CASSTGWQPQHF. CDR3 DNA sequence: TGTGCCAGCAGCACAGGGTGGCAGCCCCAGCATTTT. Combining the CDR3 with reference TRBV7-6 and TRBJ1-5 gives the whole variable domain GAGVSQSPRYKVTKRGQDVALRCDPISGHVSLYWYRQALGQGPEFLTYFNYEAQQDKSGLPNDRFSAERPEGSISTLTIQRTEQRDSAMYRCASSTGWQPQHFGDGTRLSIL.

This chain connects TRBV15 to TRBJ1-5, with D unclear. Trimming pared 3 bases from V and 6 bases from J, leaving 12 bases between. CDR1 is LNHNV, CDR2 YYDKDF, per germline (reference sequence). The CDR3 is made up of 14 amino acids. The CDR3 DNA sequence: TGTGCCACCAGCAGGGTAAACACCCCTCAGCCCCAGCATTTT. The encoded protein is CATSRVNTPQPQHF.

This chain connects TRBV18 to TRBJ2-7; 8 bases fit TRBD1. The J segment lost 4 bases and the V segment lost 3 bases, leaving 5 bases of the junction unmatched. The germline V gene has CDR1 KGHSH and CDR2 LQKENI. The CDR3 totals 14 residues. CDR3 sequence (DNA): TGTGCCAGCTCACCCGGGACAGGCAAATACGAGCAGTACTTC. It yields the protein CASSPGTGKYEQYF.

The chain employs TRBV6-5 and TRBJ2-7; D remains unclear. The germline CDR1 and CDR2 sequences are MNHEY and SVGAGI. Trimming took off 0 bases at V and 3 bases at J, with 6 bases between the two ends. CDR3 length equals 13 residues. Here the CDR3 DNA reads TGTGCCAGCAGTTACTCGATGAGCTACGAGCAGTACTTC. Translated: CASSYSMSYEQYF.

This chain links TRBV19 with TRBJ2-5, with 11 bases matching TRBD1. The CDR3 sequence is 13 residues long. Germline CDR1 reads LNHDA; CDR2 reads SQIVND (reference sequence). The ends lost 5 bases at V and 5 bases at J; junction bases unmatched: 1. The CDR3 loop is CASSGDRGETQYF. The CDR3 DNA follows: TGTGCCAGTAGTGGGGACAGGGGGGAGACCCAGTACTTC.

This clone was seen a single time. The chain recombines TRBV6-5 with TRBJ2-7; 11 nucleotides agree with TRBD2. CDR3 length: 15 residues. Germline V gene data show CDR1 as MNHEY and CDR2 as SVGAGI. The V gene end was trimmed by 11 bases and the J gene end by 0 bases; junction bases not matched to a gene: 9. The CDR3 DNA follows: TGTGCCCGCCGGGTAGCGGGAGGGAGCTCCTACGAGCAGTACTTC. Protein: CARRVAGGSSYEQYF.

V and J are TRBV5-1 and TRBJ1-3; D possibly corresponds to TRBD1 (6 bases). CDR1 and CDR2 (germline): SGHRS, YFSETQ. CDR3 size: 16 residues. V gave up 3 bases and J gave up 4 bases, with 17 bases separating them. Here the CDR3 reads CASSWGGPGQGNTIYF. In DNA, the CDR3 is TGCGCCAGCAGCTGGGGGGGGCCGGGACAAGGAAACACCATATATTTT.

The V gene is TRBV18, the J gene TRBJ2-5, with TRBD2 identical over 7 bases. Per the germline V gene, CDR1 is KGHSH and CDR2 is LQKENI. The CDR3 sequence is 13 residues long. Unmatched junction bases numbered 3, after V lost 5 bases and J lost 3 bases. CDR3 protein: CASSTGLEETQYF. DNA of the CDR3: TGTGCCAGCTCAACTGGACTAGAAGAGACCCAGTACTTC.

The J gene is TRBJ2-3, the V gene TRBV25-1; possible D gene TRBD1, 6 bases. Trimming removed 2 bases from V and 4 bases from J, with 10 bases in between. The CDR3 is 14 residues long. The germline V gene has CDR1 MGHDK and CDR2 SYGVNS. The CDR3 sequence is CASSETGSADTQYF. CDR3 in DNA: TGTGCCAGCAGTGAAACAGGGTCGGCAGATACGCAGTATTTT.

The chain links TRBV27 to TRBJ1-5; 7 positions agree with TRBD1. The V and J ends lost 5 bases and 8 bases, in that order; junction bases with no gene match: 12. The CDR3 spans 15 residues. Germline-derived CDR1 and CDR2 are MNHEY and SMNVEV (reference sequence). Here the CDR3 reads CASSVRYRGLEPQHF. The CDR3 DNA reads as TGTGCCAGCAGTGTACGTTACAGGGGCTTGGAGCCCCAGCATTTT.

V and J are TRBV10-1 and TRBJ1-1; no clear D gene. Trimming removed 3 bases from V and 0 bases from J, with 8 bases in between. From germline, CDR1 is WNHNN and CDR2 SYGVQD (reference sequence). The CDR3 extends over 14 amino acids. The CDR3 coding sequence is TGCGCCAGCAGTGAAGGCCGGGTGAACACTGAAGCTTTCTTT. This sequence encodes CASSEGRVNTEAFF.

The V gene is TRBV7-9, the J gene TRBJ2-2; D unresolved. Germline assignment: CDR1 SEHNR and CDR2 FQNEAQ (reference sequence). V was shortened by 5 bases and J by 3 bases, with 16 bases between the two germline ends. The CDR3 has 16 residues. CDR3 residues: CASSPAGFRDTGELFF. In nucleotides, the CDR3 is TGTGCCAGCAGCCCCGCTGGGTTTCGGGACACCGGGGAGCTGTTTTTT.

This rearrangement joins TRBV24-1 to TRBJ1-3, with D possibly TRBD1 on 5 matching bases. Germline values: CDR1 KGHDR, CDR2 SFDVKD. CDR3 length: 16 amino acids. The V end was cut by 4 bases, the J end by 0 bases, with 12 bases between. The CDR3 loop reads CATSDSDSSSGNTIYF. The CDR3 bases are TGTGCCACCAGTGACTCCGACAGTTCCTCTGGAAACACCATATATTTT.

The CDR3 protein is CASSLGGWNTEAFF. The CDR3 DNA sequence: TGTGCCAGCAGCCTAGGGGGCTGGAACACTGAAGCTTTCTTT. This chain uses TRBV11-3 with TRBJ1-1, with 7 positions matching TRBD1. Germline V CDR1 and CDR2: SGHNT, YENEEA. This CDR3 contains 14 residues. The V gene end was trimmed by 5 bases and the J gene end by 1 base; junction bases not matched to a gene: 4.

The chain employs TRBV5-1 and TRBJ1-2; D may be TRBD1 (5 bases). The germline V gene encodes CDR1 SGHRS and CDR2 YFSETQ. V was trimmed by 3 bases and J by 0 bases, leaving 15 bases between them. This CDR3 region has 16 residues. The CDR3 DNA reads as TGCGCCAGCAGCTCCTTCCAGGGTCTAGCTAACTATGGCTACACCTTC. Amino acid sequence: CASSSFQGLANYGYTF.

The rearrangement links TRBV6-1 to TRBJ1-5, with D possibly TRBD1 on 6 matching bases. The V end was cut by 1 base, the J end by 5 bases, with 12 bases between. CDR3 size: 15 residues. The germline CDR1 and CDR2 sequences are MNHNS and SASEGT. CDR3 coding DNA: TGTGCCAGCAGTGAAGTATGGCGGGGGCATCAGCCCCAGCATTTT. This sequence encodes CASSEVWRGHQPQHF.

The gene calls are TRBV7-6 and TRBJ2-3; D is perhaps TRBD2 (7 bases). Trimming pared 3 bases from V and 6 bases from J, leaving 19 bases between. The CDR3 sequence is 16 residues long. Germline V lookup: CDR1 SGHVS, CDR2 FNYEAQ. The CDR3 coding sequence is TGTGCCAGCAGCTTTAGGGGGGGGCCTGGATCGGATACGCAGTATTTT. Amino acid sequence: CASSFRGGPGSDTQYF.

The V call is TRBV7-6, the J call TRBJ2-2; TRBD1 is a possible D gene (6 bases). The CDR3 loop spans 15 amino acids. V lost 2 bases and J lost 5, with 12 bases in between. CDR1 is SGHVS, CDR2 FNYEAQ, per germline. In DNA, the CDR3 is TGTGCCAGCAGCTTAACAGGGTCCAGGACCGGGGAGCTGTTTTTT. Translated: CASSLTGSRTGELFF.

This clone was seen a handful of times. The rearrangement joins TRBV28 to TRBJ2-7; a weak D match, TRBD2 (5 bases). Germline values: CDR1 MDHEN, CDR2 SYDVKM. This CDR3 spans 13 amino acids. V shed 3 bases and J shed 3 bases, with 9 bases lying between them. The CDR3 region is CASSFTSHYEQYF. CDR3 nucleotides: TGTGCCAGCAGTTTTACTAGTCACTACGAGCAGTACTTC.